This T cell receptor beta chain emerged from a study of blood T cell repertoires in COVID-19. Method: immunoSEQ multiplex PCR; TCRdb's copy keeps in-frame clones and lacks some. The data contain approximately 230,000 clones, 86% of them seen just once; the ten biggest clones take up roughly 2.3%. This clone was seen only a few times. This same CDR3 is encoded by further DNA sequences in the sample. Germline assignment: CDR1 SEHNR and CDR2 FQNEAQ (reference sequence). The CDR3 is 13 residues long. The germline V and J ends were trimmed by 1 base and 5 bases, with 6 bases remaining between them. The genes are TRBV7-9 and TRBJ1-5; no reliable D call. The receptor was isolated from a man aged 25-45 years who had recovered from COVID-19. Specimen: peripheral blood. The CDR3 loop is CASSLGGDQPQHF. CDR3 sequence (DNA): TGTGCCAGCAGCTTAGGCGGGGATCAGCCCCAGCATTTT.